Listed below are T cell receptor beta chains from one sample, sequenced in a study of blood T cell repertoires in COVID-19. Profiled with immunoSEQ multiplex PCR; TCRdb holds only in-frame clones, not every one. The profile covers about 380,000 clones, with more than 75% appearing a single time and 0.9% to 1.5% taken by the ten largest. The specimen sequenced was PBMCs or T cells enriched from blood (not recorded which). The source of these receptors is a woman younger than 30 who had recovered from COVID-19. The CDR3 runs from the conserved cysteine through the conserved F or W. A D gene is named only where the DNA matches it firmly. Size tells how often a clone was seen (once, few, many) or the class of an expanded clone, and some rows leave it out.

clone_size j_call v_call d_call cdr3_aa cdr3_nt
- TRBJ2-3 TRBV7-9 - CASSLVLSSTDTQYF TGTGCCAGCAGCTTAGTACTTTCTAGCACAGATACGCAGTATTTT
- TRBJ1-6 TRBV18 TRBD1 CASSRPGQANSPLHF TGTGCCAGCTCACGGCCGGGACAGGCCAATTCACCCCTCCACTTT
- TRBJ2-7 TRBV5-6 - CASTNRQPYEQYF TGTGCCAGCACCAATCGACAGCCCTACGAGCAGTACTTC
- TRBJ2-2 TRBV19 - CASSMGLNTGELFF TGTGCCAGTAGTATGGGACTTAACACCGGGGAGCTGTTTTTT
once TRBJ1-1 TRBV4-1 TRBD1 CASSQAPDRENTEAFF TGCGCCAGCAGCCAAGCCCCTGACAGGGAGAACACTGAAGCTTTCTTT
once TRBJ2-1 TRBV14 - CASSQYRGYNEQFF TGTGCCAGCAGCCAGTACCGGGGTTACAATGAGCAGTTCTTC
- TRBJ2-1 TRBV4-3 TRBD2 CASSQDRTGGYNEQFF TGCGCCAGCAGCCAAGATCGAACGGGGGGATACAATGAGCAGTTCTTC
- TRBJ2-7 TRBV4-2 - CASSQEIGGTYEQYF TGTGCCAGCAGCCAAGAAATAGGGGGAACCTACGAGCAGTACTTC
- TRBJ1-1 TRBV4-3 - CASSPLNNSPDTEAFF TGCGCCAGCAGCCCTCTAAATAACAGTCCCGACACTGAAGCTTTCTTT
- TRBJ2-2 TRBV10-3 - CAIGQTGELFF TGTGCCATCGGACAGACCGGGGAGCTGTTTTTT
- TRBJ2-3 TRBV30 - CAWSAGPDGGTDTQYF TGTGCCTGGAGCGCGGGACCGGACGGAGGCACAGATACGCAGTATTTT
- TRBJ2-1 TRBV6-2/TRBV6-3 TRBD2 CASSYPGGRNNEQFF TGTGCCAGCAGTTATCCGGGGGGGCGAAACAATGAGCAGTTCTTC
- TRBJ1-1 TRBV7-9 TRBD1 CASSLKTGWTEAFF TGTGCCAGCAGCTTAAAGACAGGGTGGACTGAAGCTTTCTTT
- TRBJ1-2 TRBV19 TRBD1 CASSRPLTGGANYGYTF TGTGCCAGTAGTAGACCACTAACAGGGGGCGCAAACTATGGCTACACCTTC
- TRBJ2-6 TRBV7-3 TRBD1 CASSLLRDRVPSGANVLTF TGTGCCAGCAGCTTACTTAGGGACAGGGTGCCCTCTGGGGCCAACGTCCTGACTTTC
once TRBJ2-3 TRBV19 TRBD1 CASSPTGYTDTQYF TGTGCCAGTAGTCCGACAGGGTACACAGATACGCAGTATTTT
- TRBJ1-2 TRBV27 - CASRPSGGWGYTF TGTGCCAGCAGACCTTCCGGGGGTTGGGGCTACACCTTC
few TRBJ1-6 TRBV18 - CASRIGGGETNSPLHF TGTGCCAGCCGAATCGGGGGGGGCGAAACGAATTCACCCCTCCACTTT
- TRBJ1-2 TRBV5-1 - CASTGGYGYTF TGCGCCAGCACGGGGGGCTATGGCTACACCTTC
- TRBJ2-2 TRBV27 TRBD2 CASRPTSGPLGELFF TGTGCCAGCAGACCGACTAGCGGGCCGTTGGGGGAGCTGTTTTTT
- TRBJ2-7 TRBV5-1 TRBD1 CASSQGVLGTHEQYF TGCGCCAGCAGCCAGGGGGTCCTAGGTACCCACGAGCAGTACTTC
- TRBJ1-1 TRBV9 - CASSVEGRGSTEAFF TGTGCCAGCAGCGTAGAAGGCCGAGGGAGCACTGAAGCTTTCTTT
- TRBJ2-7 TRBV30 TRBD1 CAWSSYRGEGEQYF TGTGCCTGGAGCTCCTACAGGGGTGAGGGCGAGCAGTACTTC
- TRBJ2-7 TRBV28 TRBD2 CASSLTSGGAREQYF TGTGCCAGCAGTTTGACTAGCGGGGGGGCGAGGGAGCAGTACTTC
- TRBJ1-2 TRBV10-3 TRBD1 CAIRTGTAENYGYTF TGTGCCATCAGGACCGGGACAGCGGAGAACTATGGCTACACCTTC
- TRBJ2-7 TRBV19 TRBD1 CASSVKTGLRYF TGTGCCAGTAGCGTTAAGACAGGGTTAAGGTACTTC
- TRBJ1-1 TRBV9 TRBD1 CASSDGQGHTEAFF TGTGCCAGCAGCGACGGACAGGGGCACACTGAAGCTTTCTTT
- TRBJ1-1 TRBV7-9 - CASSLLQGTEAFF TGTGCCAGCAGCTTGTTACAGGGCACTGAAGCTTTCTTT
- TRBJ1-2 TRBV12-3/TRBV12-4 - CATRRGGGYTF TGTGCCACCAGGAGGGGAGGTGGCTACACCTTC
- TRBJ1-2 TRBV3-1/TRBV3-2 - CASSHSGGIEGYTF TGTGCCAGCAGCCACTCAGGAGGGATCGAAGGCTACACCTTC
- TRBJ2-7 TRBV7-9 - CASTLGGGEQYF TGTGCCAGCACCCTGGGAGGAGGCGAGCAGTACTTC
- TRBJ2-6 TRBV15 - CATGGTSGANVLTF TGTGCCACCGGCGGGACCTCTGGGGCCAACGTCCTGACTTTC
- TRBJ1-5 TRBV28 - CASTSRRTGNSQPQHF TGTGCCAGCACCTCACGGCGAACAGGGAACAGTCAGCCCCAGCATTTT
- TRBJ2-7 TRBV6-4 - CASSAYSGPYEQYF TGTGCCAGCAGCGCATACTCAGGGCCCTACGAGCAGTACTTC
- TRBJ2-1 TRBV18 - CASSRRDGYNEQFF TGTGCCAGCTCACGGAGGGACGGATACAATGAGCAGTTCTTC
- TRBJ1-1 TRBV3-1/TRBV3-2 - CASSHQQGRAFF TGTGCCAGCAGCCATCAACAGGGAAGAGCTTTCTTT
- TRBJ2-3 TRBV9 TRBD2 CASSVASGATDTQYF TGTGCCAGCAGCGTCGCTAGCGGGGCTACAGATACGCAGTATTTT
- TRBJ1-1 TRBV12-5 - CASGFRGNTEAFF TGTGCTAGTGGTTTTAGGGGGAACACTGAAGCTTTCTTT
- TRBJ2-1 TRBV6-4 - CASSDSPSSGNEQFF TGTGCCAGCAGTGACTCCCCCAGTTCGGGTAATGAGCAGTTCTTC
- TRBJ2-3 TRBV11-2 - CASSFLDGLASGGTDTQYF TGTGCCAGCAGCTTCTTAGATGGGCTGGCCAGCGGTGGCACAGATACGCAGTATTTT
- TRBJ1-1 TRBV6-4 - CASRPDSLNTEAFF TGTGCCAGCAGACCCGACAGCTTGAACACTGAAGCTTTCTTT
- TRBJ2-3 TRBV7-3 - CASSPEGGPDTQYF TGTGCCAGCAGCCCAGAGGGGGGGCCGGATACGCAGTATTTT
- TRBJ1-1 TRBV27 - CASSLRWGGAGEAFF TGTGCCAGCAGTTTAAGGTGGGGGGGGGCGGGTGAAGCTTTCTTT
- TRBJ2-7 TRBV24-1 - CATSDFSGEQYF TGTGCCACCAGTGATTTTTCGGGCGAGCAGTACTTC
- TRBJ2-1 TRBV3-1/TRBV3-2 - CASSQQTGIAYNEQFF TGTGCCAGCAGCCAACAAACAGGAATTGCCTACAATGAGCAGTTCTTC
- TRBJ2-3 TRBV10-3 TRBD2 CATSTSGGPDTQYF TGTGCCACCTCGACTAGCGGGGGTCCAGATACGCAGTATTTT
- TRBJ1-4 TRBV3-1/TRBV3-2 TRBD1 CASSRDSPLVINEKLFF TGTGCCAGCAGCAGGGACAGCCCGTTAGTTATTAATGAAAAACTGTTTTTT
- TRBJ1-1 TRBV7-3 TRBD1 CASSLTGQGSTEAFF TGTGCCAGCAGCTTAACCGGACAGGGGAGCACTGAAGCTTTCTTT
- TRBJ1-5 TRBV6-6 TRBD1 CASSPDYRDRGPHHQPQHF TGTGCCAGCAGTCCCGATTACAGGGACAGGGGGCCCCACCATCAGCCCCAGCATTTT
- TRBJ2-5 TRBV19 - CASSLQETQYF TGTGCCAGTAGTCTCCAAGAGACCCAGTACTTC
- TRBJ1-6 TRBV6-1 - CASSDRTRNSPLHF TGTGCCAGCAGTGATAGGACTCGCAATTCACCCCTCCACTTT
- TRBJ1-2 TRBV6-5 - CASSLGQYYGYTF TGTGCCAGCAGCCTTGGACAGTACTATGGCTACACCTTC
- TRBJ1-2 TRBV25-1 - CASSVTENYGYTF TGTGCCAGCAGTGTGACAGAAAACTATGGCTACACCTTC